This TCR beta chain was sequenced during a study of STAT5B mutations in CD4+ large granular lymphocyte leukemia. Notes on the study in general: Compared with healthy controls (2/35), patient top clones favored TRBV06 (8/27). Patient CD4-sorted repertoires stayed more clonal than healthy ones after leukemic-clone removal. 25% of private leukemic clonotypes occurred rarely in other patients' non-leukemic repertoires.

CDR3 length equals 14 residues. The germline CDR1 and CDR2 sequences are SGHRS and YFSETQ. Trimming took 1 base from V and 8 from J, leaving 15 bases between them. Controls came from buffy coats of healthy blood donors. Only in-frame clones appear in the TCRdb table, and some are missing; sequencing was by immunoSEQ multiplex PCR. The sample yields 37,000 or so clones, 87% seen once. Worth noting for this clone: Its cognate antigen is unknown.

The chain couples TRBV5-1 to TRBJ1-2; TRBD1 is a possible D gene (5 bases). The clonotype was recovered from a human donor in good health. The sequencing sample was made of CD4+ T cells from blood buffy coats. CDR3 loop: CASSLTRDPGGYTF. The CDR3 coding sequence is TGCGCCAGCAGCTTGACCAGGGATCCGGGAGGCTACACCTTC. The complete variable domain, with remaining parts taken from reference TRBV5-1 and TRBJ1-2, reads KAGVTQTPRYLIKTRGQQVTLSCSPISGHRSVSWYQQTPGQGLQFLFEYFSETQRNKGNFPGRFSGRQFSNSRSEMNVSTLELGDSALYLCASSLTRDPGGYTFGSGTRLTVV.